This TCR beta chain was captured in a study of PD-L1 blockade in urothelial cancer. The CDR3 runs to 16 residues. Germline V gene data show CDR1 as SGHNT and CDR2 as YENEEA. V gave up 3 bases and J gave up 0 bases, with 14 bases separating them. Here immunoSEQ multiplex PCR was the method, and the copy in TCRdb shows in-frame clones only, minus some. The sample includes about 69,000 clones, roughly nine tenths of them seen just once. The sequence was obtained from a man aged 60 to 69 with urothelial cancer. This chain uses TRBV11-3 with TRBJ1-2; D might be TRBD1 (6 bases). The sequencing here drew on PBMCs, taken around atezolizumab (anti-PD-L1) treatment. The CDR3 sequence: CASSFPGHNTNYGYTF. The CDR3, as DNA: TGTGCCAGCAGCTTCCCGGGACACAATACTAACTATGGCTACACCTTC.